The following is a TCR beta chain sequence with its context. Assay used: immunoSEQ multiplex PCR; TCRdb lists only in-frame clones, some missing. Of 50,000 to 70,000 clones in the sample, 75% to 85% are singletons; the top ten hold 4.5% to 7%. The data derive from a study of blood T cell repertoires in COVID-19. Across the study: T cells, B-cell-depleted T cells, or PBMCs provided the cDNA or gDNA that served as material.

Trimming removed 4 bases from V and 2 bases from J; junction bases left unmatched: 2. CDR1 is LGHDT and CDR2 is YNNKEL in the germline V gene (reference sequence). This CDR3 spans 15 amino acids. The genes are TRBV3-1 (or the pseudogene TRBV3-2) and TRBJ1-3, with 10 nucleotides matching TRBD1. This receptor was obtained from a woman between 55 and 75 years old with acute or convalescent COVID-19. Sequenced: peripheral blood. The CDR3 nucleotides read TGTGCCAGCAGCCCGACAGGGGGCACTGGAAACACCATATATTTT. This codes for CASSPTGGTGNTIYF.